This TCR beta chain was obtained from a study of cytomegalovirus exposure and HLA in healthy donors. Study results and caveats: Follow-up analysis later connected one missense variant in DCLRE1C with trimming of TCR beta V- and J-genes. A few V segments could not be told apart, such as TRBV6-2 and TRBV6-3, and were left out. Researchers reported from a later analysis that most CMV-associated TCR beta chains appeared HLA-restricted. TCR association rates varied by HLA locus in a later analysis, with DRB1 highest and HLA-C lowest.

Losses at the gene ends were 1 base for V and 7 bases for J; bases not matched to a gene: 6. The CDR3 runs to 14 residues. Germline assignment: CDR1 SGHDT and CDR2 YYEEEE. Note on this clone: Its antigen is undetermined.

In the PCR, 60 Vbeta and 13 Jbeta primers were used. TCRdb's copy holds only in-frame clones and misses some; the assay was immunoSEQ multiplex PCR. The sample carries over 100,000 clones, 10% recorded once. The chain combines TRBV5-6 with TRBJ2-7; 9 nucleotides line up with TRBD1. This receptor was taken from a man between 35 and 55 years old in good health and CMV-seropositive. Sequencing input: PBMCs. Here the CDR3 DNA reads TGTGCCAGCAGCTTGCACAGGGGGCTATATGAGCAGTACTTC. It specifies CASSLHRGLYEQYF.